Sequencing of this T cell receptor beta chain was carried out in a study of T cell repertoires in cytomegalovirus infection. The wider study: HLA-B-restricted CMV epitopes that are well studied were used alongside recently identified HLA-C-restricted ones. Evidence of both CMV infection and a matching HLA type came from public TCR beta signatures. Study findings and constraints: HLA-C-restricted TCR beta clonotypes specific for CMV led the ex vivo response.

V lost 6 bases to trimming and J lost 7 bases, with 19 bases between them. In germline, CDR1 is MDHEN, CDR2 SYDVKM. The CDR3 is 15 amino acids. About this clonotype: Its antigen is unidentified.

Via MiXCR, TCRdb re-called the reads, giving one row per CDR3 protein. Of tens of thousands of distinct CDR3 sequences listed, about a fifth are singletons. The receptor was isolated from a human donor in good health (CMV status not recorded). Some clones in this sample may be carry-over from other donors' samples. The chain combines TRBV28 with TRBJ2-1, with D possibly TRBD2 on 5 matching bases. Specimen: CD8+ T cells from cultured PBMCs, collected from culture after CMV antigen stimulation. The chain's CDR3 is CASRELGSSRNEQFF. The CDR3 nucleotides read TGTGCCAGCAGGGAGTTGGGGAGCAGTAGGAATGAGCAGTTCTTC.